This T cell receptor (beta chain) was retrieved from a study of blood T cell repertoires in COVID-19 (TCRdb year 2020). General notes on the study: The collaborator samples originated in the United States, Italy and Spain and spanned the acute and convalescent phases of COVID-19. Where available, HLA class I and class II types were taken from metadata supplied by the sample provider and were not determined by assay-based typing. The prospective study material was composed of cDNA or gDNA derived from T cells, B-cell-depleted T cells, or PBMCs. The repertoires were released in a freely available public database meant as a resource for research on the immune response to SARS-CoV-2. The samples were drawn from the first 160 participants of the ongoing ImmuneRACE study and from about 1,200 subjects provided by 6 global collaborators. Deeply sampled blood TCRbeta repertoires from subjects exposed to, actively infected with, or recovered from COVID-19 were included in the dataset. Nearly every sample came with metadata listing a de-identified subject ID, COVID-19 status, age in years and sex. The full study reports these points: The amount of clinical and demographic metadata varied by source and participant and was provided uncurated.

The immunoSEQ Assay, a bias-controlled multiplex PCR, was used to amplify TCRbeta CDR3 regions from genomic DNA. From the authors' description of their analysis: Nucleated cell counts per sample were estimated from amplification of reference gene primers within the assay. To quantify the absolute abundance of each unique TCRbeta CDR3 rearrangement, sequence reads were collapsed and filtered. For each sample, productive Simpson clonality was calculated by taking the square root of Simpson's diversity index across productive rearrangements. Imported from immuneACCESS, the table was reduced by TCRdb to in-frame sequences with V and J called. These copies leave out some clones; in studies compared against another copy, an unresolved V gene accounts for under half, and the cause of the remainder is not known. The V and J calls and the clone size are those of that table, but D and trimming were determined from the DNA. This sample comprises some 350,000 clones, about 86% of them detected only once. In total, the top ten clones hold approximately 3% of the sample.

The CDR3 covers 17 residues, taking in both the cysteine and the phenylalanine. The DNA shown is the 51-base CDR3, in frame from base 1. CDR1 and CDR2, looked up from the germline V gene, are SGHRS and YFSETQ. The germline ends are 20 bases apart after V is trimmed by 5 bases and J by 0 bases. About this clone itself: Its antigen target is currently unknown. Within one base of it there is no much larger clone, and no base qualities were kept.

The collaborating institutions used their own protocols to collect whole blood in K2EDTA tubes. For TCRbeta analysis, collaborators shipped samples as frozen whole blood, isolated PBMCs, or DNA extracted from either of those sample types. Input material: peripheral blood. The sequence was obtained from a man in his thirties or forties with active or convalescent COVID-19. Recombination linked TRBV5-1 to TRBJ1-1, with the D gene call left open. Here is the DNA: TGCGCCAGCAGTTTCAGTCCACCCTCCGACATGAACACTGAAGCTTTCTTT. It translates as CASSFSPPSDMNTEAFF. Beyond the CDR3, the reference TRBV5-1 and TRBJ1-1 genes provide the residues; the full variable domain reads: KAGVTQTPRYLIKTRGQQVTLSCSPISGHRSVSWYQQTPGQGLQFLFEYFSETQRNKGNFPGRFSGRQFSNSRSEMNVSTLELGDSALYLCASSFSPPSDMNTEAFFGQGTRLTVV.